The clone carrying this T cell receptor (beta chain) showed up just a few times. Its antigen is unknown. These data are taken from a study of T cells in tuberculosis. Study-level information: Sequenced TCRs come from CD1B-GMM tetramer-binding T cells. Points from the study as a whole: Active tuberculosis alpha repertoires lay closer to GMM-specific TCRs than controls'. Samples were chosen by availability of cryopreserved specimens. Active tuberculosis patients had shorter CDR3-alpha; the beta difference was nonsignificant.

Indicated time point: new active TB diagnosis, blood taken before or within 7 days of starting treatment. Germline-derived CDR1 and CDR2 are MDHEN and SYDVKM. V shed 10 bases and J 2 bases; nucleotides not matched to a gene: 2. This CDR3 is 11 amino acids long. Assay used: immunoSEQ multiplex PCR; TCRdb lists only in-frame clones, some missing. The sample carries about 33,000 clones, about 90% recorded once. The V gene is TRBV28, the J gene TRBJ2-7; 7 positions match TRBD2. The sample was PBMCs, taken at tuberculosis diagnosis. This sequence was found in an adult with tuberculosis. This chain's CDR3 is CATAGAYEQYF. Written as DNA, the CDR3 is TGTGCCACCGCGGGGGCCTACGAGCAGTACTTC.